Each of the 8 T cell receptor beta chains below was sequenced from the same sample in a study of CD8 T cells in ankylosing spondylitis. Their antigen targets remain unknown. Study-wide findings and caveats: Ankylosing spondylitis blood appeared to carry a characteristic TCR beta motif of roughly 8 highly homologous variants.

TCRdb processed the 5' RACE reads anew with MiXCR; each CDR3 protein has one entry. The sample holds under 450,000 distinct CDR3 sequences, more than 15% seen once. Source material: blood, either unsorted or a sorted T cell fraction (not recorded which). The receptors derive from a male donor with ankylosing spondylitis.

The chain recombines TRBV7-6 with TRBJ2-7; D remains ambiguous. CDR3 length: 13 residues. The V end lost 5 bases, the J end lost 4 bases, and 12 bases lay between the germline ends. The germline V gene has CDR1 SGHVS and CDR2 FNYEAQ. CDR3: CASSPADGYEQYF. CDR3 DNA sequence: TGTGCCAGCAGCCCGGCCGACGGATACGAGCAGTACTTC.

This clonotype was counted a few times. V usage is TRBV5-1 and J usage is TRBJ2-3, with 11 positions matching TRBD2. Germline V CDR1 and CDR2: SGHRS, YFSETQ. Trimming took 4 bases from V and 6 from J; bases not matched to a gene: 10. This CDR3 is built from 16 residues. This CDR3 is CASSGTSGGRDDTQYF. The CDR3 region has the DNA TGCGCCAGCAGCGGTACTAGCGGGGGCCGGGATGATACGCAGTATTTT.

This clonotype was recorded a few times. The chain combines TRBV4-2 with TRBJ1-1; D call uncertain. CDR1 is LGHNA, CDR2 YNFKEQ, per germline. The V gene lost 0 bases and the J gene lost 1 base, with 9 bases spanning the gap. CDR3 length: 15 amino acids. In DNA, the CDR3 is TGTGCCAGCAGCCAAGATTGGAGGAAGAACACTGAAGCTTTCTTT. Its translation: CASSQDWRKNTEAFF.

The CDR3 sequence: CSARVVDREDTIYF. CDR3 coding DNA: TGCAGTGCTAGAGTGGTTGACAGGGAGGACACCATATATTTT. This sequence joins TRBV20-1 and TRBJ1-3, with 7 bases aligning to TRBD1. Germline-derived CDR1 and CDR2 are DFQATT and SNEGSKA (reference sequence). The trim removed 1 base at V and 8 bases at J, leaving 8 bases unmatched. The CDR3 runs 14 residues.

The V call is TRBV7-2, the J call TRBJ2-1, with 7 bases that match TRBD2. Trimming at V came to 2 bases and at J to 1 base, leaving 5 bases not matched to a gene. Looked up from germline, CDR1 is SGHTA and CDR2 is FQGNSA. The CDR3 is 16 residues long. The CDR3 coding sequence is TGTGCCAGCAGCTTATACTGGCGGGAGTCCTACAATGAGCAGTTCTTC. Translated: CASSLYWRESYNEQFF.

V is TRBV7-2 and J is TRBJ2-1; no firm D call. From germline, CDR1 is SGHTA and CDR2 FQGNSA. V gave up 1 base and J gave up 2 bases, with 9 bases separating them. The CDR3 covers 15 residues. This chain's CDR3 is CASSLDLTPYNEQFF. The CDR3, as DNA: TGTGCCAGCAGCTTAGACTTGACCCCCTACAATGAGCAGTTCTTC.

This clonotype was detected a few times. J is TRBJ1-4 and V is TRBV29-1; possibly TRBD1 for D (6 bases). V was clipped by 3 bases and J by 8 bases, with 13 bases between them. CDR1 is SQVTM, CDR2 ANQGSEA, per germline. CDR3 length equals 13 residues. The CDR3 protein is CSVEFRGAEKLFF. CDR3 sequence (DNA): TGCAGCGTTGAGTTCCGGGGGGCGGAAAAACTGTTTTTT. Full variable domain (remainder filled in from reference TRBV29-1 and TRBJ1-4): SAVISQKPSRDICQRGTSLTIQCQVDSQVTMMFWYRQQPGQSLTLIATANQGSEATYESGFVIDKFPISRPNLTFSTLTVSNMSPEDSSIYLCSVEFRGAEKLFFGSGTQLSVL.

The V gene is TRBV18, the J gene TRBJ2-7; D gene ambiguous. This CDR3 is 12 amino acids long. CDR1 KGHSH and CDR2 LQKENI come from the germline V gene. V was pared by 3 bases and J by 3 bases, with 6 bases between. The CDR3 DNA is TGTGCCAGCTCACCCACCGTCTACGAGCAGTACTTC. Amino acid sequence: CASSPTVYEQYF. The whole variable domain, remainder taken from reference TRBV18 and TRBJ2-7, is NAGVMQNPRHLVRRRGQEARLRCSPMKGHSHVYWYRQLPEEGLKFMVYLQKENIIDESGMPKERFSAEFPKEGPSILRIQQVVRGDSAAYFCASSPTVYEQYFGPGTRLTVT.